A selection of T cell receptor beta chains follows, all from one sample in a study of blood T cell repertoires in COVID-19. The table came from immunoSEQ multiplex PCR; TCRdb's copy has only in-frame clones and leaves some out. Of just under 250,000 clones listed, 70% to 90% are singletons. The sequencing input was peripheral blood. Receptors were obtained from a woman aged 25 to 39 who had recovered from COVID-19. CDR3s include the opening cysteine and the closing phenylalanine or tryptophan. Fields, in order: D gene, V gene, clone size, CDR3 length, J gene, CDR3 DNA, CDR3 protein. A D gene is named only where the DNA matches it firmly. Clone size is given for some rows only: seen once, a few or many times, or a class if the clone is expanded.

d_call: -
v_call: TRBV3-1/TRBV3-2
clone_size: -
cdr3_length: 16
j_call: TRBJ2-1
cdr3_nt: TGTGCCAGCAGCCAAGAGGAGGGAATCTCCTACAATGAGCAGTTCTTC
cdr3_aa: CASSQEEGISYNEQFF

d_call: TRBD2
v_call: TRBV3-1/TRBV3-2
clone_size: -
cdr3_length: 15
j_call: TRBJ2-1
cdr3_nt: TGTGCCAGCAGCCATCCTCGGCGGGGGGTAAATGAGCAGTTCTTC
cdr3_aa: CASSHPRRGVNEQFF

d_call: -
v_call: TRBV2
clone_size: -
cdr3_length: 18
j_call: TRBJ2-6
cdr3_nt: TGTGCCAGCAGTCCCCGCGGACGACACAGGGCTGGGGCCAACGTCCTGACTTTC
cdr3_aa: CASSPRGRHRAGANVLTF

d_call: -
v_call: TRBV4-2
clone_size: -
cdr3_length: 17
j_call: TRBJ1-1
cdr3_nt: TGTGCCAGCAGCCAAGAAGTGCAGGCACCTCCGAACACTGAAGCTTTCTTT
cdr3_aa: CASSQEVQAPPNTEAFF

d_call: TRBD2
v_call: TRBV7-2
clone_size: -
cdr3_length: 14
j_call: TRBJ2-1
cdr3_nt: TGTGCCAGCAGCACCGGACTAGCGGGGTTCGAGCAGTTCTTC
cdr3_aa: CASSTGLAGFEQFF

d_call: -
v_call: TRBV6-2/TRBV6-3
clone_size: -
cdr3_length: 14
j_call: TRBJ1-5
cdr3_nt: TGTGCCAGCAGTTACCCCCGGGGCAATCAGCCCCAGCATTTT
cdr3_aa: CASSYPRGNQPQHF

d_call: -
v_call: TRBV6-5
clone_size: -
cdr3_length: 15
j_call: TRBJ2-5
cdr3_nt: TGTGCCAGCAGTACCGACCGGGGTTTTGAAGAGACCCAGTACTTC
cdr3_aa: CASSTDRGFEETQYF

d_call: -
v_call: TRBV24-1
clone_size: -
cdr3_length: 14
j_call: TRBJ2-3
cdr3_nt: TGTGCCACCAGTGAAGGGGGGGGGACAGATACGCAGTATTTT
cdr3_aa: CATSEGGGTDTQYF

d_call: TRBD2
v_call: TRBV6-1
clone_size: -
cdr3_length: 15
j_call: TRBJ2-1
cdr3_nt: TGTGCCAGCAGTGAAGAGGCAGCGGGAACCAATGAGCAGTTCTTC
cdr3_aa: CASSEEAAGTNEQFF

d_call: -
v_call: TRBV2
clone_size: few
cdr3_length: 13
j_call: TRBJ1-4
cdr3_nt: TGTGCCAGCAGGACACCCCTCTCCGAAGCAGTGTTTTTT
cdr3_aa: CASRTPLSEAVFF

d_call: -
v_call: TRBV5-6
clone_size: -
cdr3_length: 13
j_call: TRBJ2-7
cdr3_nt: TGTGCCAGCAGCTCCCCAGACTTCTACGAGCAGTACTTC
cdr3_aa: CASSSPDFYEQYF

d_call: TRBD1
v_call: TRBV7-6
clone_size: -
cdr3_length: 18
j_call: TRBJ1-4
cdr3_nt: TGTGCCAGCAGCTTAGGTCTGGCTCAGGGGGCGCGTGGTGAAAAACTGTTTTTT
cdr3_aa: CASSLGLAQGARGEKLFF

d_call: -
v_call: TRBV9
clone_size: -
cdr3_length: 17
j_call: TRBJ2-3
cdr3_nt: TGTGCCAGCAGCGTAGGCTCCGGGCCACTAGCCCAGGATACGCAGTATTTT
cdr3_aa: CASSVGSGPLAQDTQYF

d_call: TRBD1
v_call: TRBV7-9
clone_size: once
cdr3_length: 14
j_call: TRBJ1-6
cdr3_nt: TGTGCCAGCAGCTTGGACAGGGTTCATTCACCCCTCCACTTT
cdr3_aa: CASSLDRVHSPLHF

d_call: TRBD2
v_call: TRBV5-1
clone_size: many
cdr3_length: 18
j_call: TRBJ2-1
cdr3_nt: TGCGCCAGCAGCTTGCTTAGCGGGGGCCAATATTCCTACAATGAGCAGTTCTTC
cdr3_aa: CASSLLSGGQYSYNEQFF

d_call: TRBD1
v_call: TRBV7-2
clone_size: -
cdr3_length: 17
j_call: TRBJ1-2
cdr3_nt: TGTGCCAGCAGCTTAGATGACAGGGCCTACTCTTCCTATGGCTACACCTTC
cdr3_aa: CASSLDDRAYSSYGYTF

d_call: TRBD1
v_call: TRBV2
clone_size: once
cdr3_length: 15
j_call: TRBJ2-3
cdr3_nt: TGTGCCAGCAGTGCGGAAGGGGGCGGCACAGATACGCAGTATTTT
cdr3_aa: CASSAEGGGTDTQYF

d_call: TRBD2
v_call: TRBV2
clone_size: -
cdr3_length: 16
j_call: TRBJ2-7
cdr3_nt: TGTGCCAGCAGTGAACCCAGGACTAGCGGGGACGACGAGCAGTACTTC
cdr3_aa: CASSEPRTSGDDEQYF

d_call: -
v_call: TRBV15
clone_size: -
cdr3_length: 15
j_call: TRBJ2-7
cdr3_nt: TGTGCCACCAGCAGCCTACCGGGGATAAACGACGAGCAGTACTTC
cdr3_aa: CATSSLPGINDEQYF

d_call: TRBD1
v_call: TRBV5-4
clone_size: -
cdr3_length: 14
j_call: TRBJ1-1
cdr3_nt: TGTGCCAGCAGCCGCAGGGGGACGGACACTGAAGCTTTCTTT
cdr3_aa: CASSRRGTDTEAFF

d_call: -
v_call: TRBV12-3/TRBV12-4
clone_size: -
cdr3_length: 12
j_call: TRBJ1-2
cdr3_nt: TGTGCCAGCAGCCCAGGTCGAAATGGCTACACCTTC
cdr3_aa: CASSPGRNGYTF

d_call: TRBD1
v_call: TRBV7-6
clone_size: -
cdr3_length: 15
j_call: TRBJ2-1
cdr3_nt: TGTGCCAGCAGTCTGACAGGGGACTCCTACAATGAGCAGTTCTTC
cdr3_aa: CASSLTGDSYNEQFF

d_call: -
v_call: TRBV7-8
clone_size: -
cdr3_length: 16
j_call: TRBJ1-1
cdr3_nt: TGTGCCAGCAGCCCGACCCTGAGACAGGTTACTACTGAAGCTTTCTTT
cdr3_aa: CASSPTLRQVTTEAFF

d_call: TRBD1
v_call: TRBV18
clone_size: -
cdr3_length: 16
j_call: TRBJ1-2
cdr3_nt: TGTGCCAGCTCAGATAGTACCGGGACAGGAGTTAGCGGCTACACCTTC
cdr3_aa: CASSDSTGTGVSGYTF

d_call: TRBD1
v_call: TRBV12-3/TRBV12-4
clone_size: -
cdr3_length: 12
j_call: TRBJ2-3
cdr3_nt: TGTGCCAGCAGTACAGGGGGCGATACGCAGTATTTT
cdr3_aa: CASSTGGDTQYF

d_call: -
v_call: TRBV12-3/TRBV12-4
clone_size: once
cdr3_length: 13
j_call: TRBJ1-2
cdr3_nt: TGTGCCAGCAGTTCTGACTTTGGTGGTGGCTACACCTTC
cdr3_aa: CASSSDFGGGYTF

d_call: -
v_call: TRBV18
clone_size: few
cdr3_length: 14
j_call: TRBJ2-1
cdr3_nt: TGTGCCAGCTCACCACCGGAGGGGAATAATGAGCAGTTCTTC
cdr3_aa: CASSPPEGNNEQFF

d_call: -
v_call: TRBV9
clone_size: -
cdr3_length: 17
j_call: TRBJ2-2
cdr3_nt: TGTGCCAGCAGTGATGAATCGACAGTTTCGAACACCGGGGAGCTGTTTTTT
cdr3_aa: CASSDESTVSNTGELFF

d_call: -
v_call: TRBV29-1
clone_size: -
cdr3_length: 13
j_call: TRBJ1-1
cdr3_nt: TGCAGCGTTGAAGGGCAGGGTGAAACTGAAGCTTTCTTT
cdr3_aa: CSVEGQGETEAFF

d_call: TRBD1
v_call: TRBV9
clone_size: -
cdr3_length: 14
j_call: TRBJ1-4
cdr3_nt: TGTGCCAGCAGCAGGGACAGTGAAGGGGAAAAACTGTTTTTT
cdr3_aa: CASSRDSEGEKLFF

d_call: -
v_call: TRBV5-6
clone_size: once
cdr3_length: 14
j_call: TRBJ1-1
cdr3_nt: TGTGCCAGCAGCTTGGCAGACATGAACACTGAAGCTTTCTTT
cdr3_aa: CASSLADMNTEAFF

d_call: -
v_call: TRBV29-1
clone_size: -
cdr3_length: 12
j_call: TRBJ1-1
cdr3_nt: TGCAGCGTTTTCAGGGGGAACACTGAAGCTTTCTTT
cdr3_aa: CSVFRGNTEAFF

d_call: TRBD1
v_call: TRBV5-5
clone_size: -
cdr3_length: 15
j_call: TRBJ2-4
cdr3_nt: TGTGCCAGCAGCCCTTTGGACAGGAACAAAAACATTCAGTACTTC
cdr3_aa: CASSPLDRNKNIQYF

d_call: -
v_call: TRBV10-3
clone_size: -
cdr3_length: 15
j_call: TRBJ2-1
cdr3_nt: TGTGCCATCAGTGTGGTCAGGTCCTCCTACAATGAGCAGTTCTTC
cdr3_aa: CAISVVRSSYNEQFF

d_call: TRBD1
v_call: TRBV2
clone_size: few
cdr3_length: 16
j_call: TRBJ2-2
cdr3_nt: TGTGCCAGCAGTGAACGAGGACAGGGTCAGACCGGGGAGCTGTTTTTT
cdr3_aa: CASSERGQGQTGELFF

d_call: TRBD1
v_call: TRBV30
clone_size: -
cdr3_length: 17
j_call: TRBJ2-3
cdr3_nt: TGTGCCTGGAGTGGGGTCTTCGGCAGGGGGACCACAGATACGCAGTATTTT
cdr3_aa: CAWSGVFGRGTTDTQYF

d_call: TRBD1
v_call: TRBV9
clone_size: -
cdr3_length: 16
j_call: TRBJ2-3
cdr3_nt: TGTGCCAGCAGCGTAGCTGGGACAGGGGGCACAGATACGCAGTATTTT
cdr3_aa: CASSVAGTGGTDTQYF

d_call: -
v_call: TRBV27
clone_size: -
cdr3_length: 15
j_call: TRBJ1-2
cdr3_nt: TGTGCCAGCAGTTACTTTATGGGGGCTGGGGATGGCTACACCTTC
cdr3_aa: CASSYFMGAGDGYTF

d_call: -
v_call: TRBV7-9
clone_size: -
cdr3_length: 15
j_call: TRBJ2-7
cdr3_nt: TGTGCCAGCAGCCAGCAATCAGGGGATTCGGACGAGCAGTACTTC
cdr3_aa: CASSQQSGDSDEQYF

d_call: -
v_call: TRBV5-1
clone_size: -
cdr3_length: 14
j_call: TRBJ1-1
cdr3_nt: TGCGCCAGCAGCCCCCCCCGGTCGAACACTGAAGCTTTCTTT
cdr3_aa: CASSPPRSNTEAFF

d_call: -
v_call: TRBV11-2
clone_size: -
cdr3_length: 14
j_call: TRBJ1-1
cdr3_nt: TGTGCCAGCAGCTCTACCGGACAGCAGACCGAAGCTTTCTTT
cdr3_aa: CASSSTGQQTEAFF

d_call: -
v_call: TRBV27
clone_size: once
cdr3_length: 15
j_call: TRBJ1-2
cdr3_nt: TGTGCCAGCGCGTCCGAGGCTCAACTAGTCTATGGCTACACCTTC
cdr3_aa: CASASEAQLVYGYTF

d_call: TRBD1
v_call: TRBV7-3
clone_size: -
cdr3_length: 13
j_call: TRBJ2-7
cdr3_nt: TGTGCCAGCAGCCATGACAGGGGGTACGAGCAGTACTTC
cdr3_aa: CASSHDRGYEQYF

d_call: TRBD1
v_call: TRBV9
clone_size: -
cdr3_length: 13
j_call: TRBJ2-5
cdr3_nt: TGTGCCAGCAGCCCGACAGGGCCGCAGACCCAGTACTTC
cdr3_aa: CASSPTGPQTQYF

d_call: -
v_call: TRBV5-6
clone_size: -
cdr3_length: 14
j_call: TRBJ1-2
cdr3_nt: TGTGCCAGCAGCGGCGGAGTCCTTAACTATGGCTACACCTTC
cdr3_aa: CASSGGVLNYGYTF

d_call: -
v_call: TRBV6-1
clone_size: -
cdr3_length: 13
j_call: TRBJ1-5
cdr3_nt: TGTGCCAGCAGGCGGACAGTCAATCAGCCCCAGCATTTT
cdr3_aa: CASRRTVNQPQHF